This TCR beta chain was captured in a study of OX40 agonist ivuxolimab in advanced cancers. Study-level points and caveats: CD8+ T cells showed, on average, more clonal expansion than CD4+ cells. Expanded peripheral T cell antigen specificity was not determined.

This clone has only a few counts. Its target is not known. The protocol was immunoSEQ multiplex PCR, while the TCRdb copy is restricted to in-frame clones and leaves out a portion. Among tens of thousands of clones listed, 84% were seen once. Germline values: CDR1 SNHLY, CDR2 FYNNEI. Trimming took 4 bases from V and 4 from J, leaving 10 bases between them. CDR3 length: 14 residues. The chain employs TRBV2 and TRBJ2-2, with D perhaps matching TRBD1 (5 bases). Sequencing was performed on CD4+ or CD8+ T cells sorted from blood, taken in a trial of the OX40 agonist ivuxolimab. This receptor was identified in an adult with an advanced solid tumor such as melanoma, head and neck, liver or kidney cancer. DNA of the CDR3: TGTGCCAGCAGTGGAGACAGCCTCACCGGGGAGCTGTTTTTT. Its translation: CASSGDSLTGELFF. The full variable domain, rest sourced from reference TRBV2 and TRBJ2-2, is EPEVTQTPSHQVTQMGQEVILRCVPISNHLYFYWYRQILGQKVEFLVSFYNNEISEKSEIFDDQFSVERPDGSNFTLKIRSTKLEDSAMYFCASSGDSLTGELFFGEGSRLTVL.